The 21 T cell receptor beta chains reported below all come from one sample, sequenced in a study of PD-1 and CTLA-4 blockade in melanoma. Assay: immunoSEQ multiplex PCR; the TCRdb copy retains only in-frame clones and omits some. The sample consists of tens of thousands of clones, 85% to 95% of them appearing once. The starting material was CD8+ T cells from peripheral blood, obtained from a patient given anti-PD-1 treatment. These receptors were collected from a human donor with melanoma.

This clone was found a few times. This chain links TRBV16 with TRBJ2-7; D possibly corresponds to TRBD2 (6 bases). V was cut by 7 bases and J by 0 bases, with 10 bases left in between. This CDR3 comprises 13 residues. The germline V gene encodes CDR1 KGHSY and CDR2 FQNENV. The CDR3, as DNA: TGTGCCAGCAACGGGGGAAGCTCCTACGAGCAGTACTTC. It yields the protein CASNGGSSYEQYF. The complete variable domain, with remaining parts taken from reference TRBV16 and TRBJ2-7, reads GEEVAQTPKHLVRGEGQKAKLYCAPIKGHSYVFWYQQVLKNEFKFLISFQNENVFDETGMPKERFSAKCLPNSPCSLEIQATKLEDSAVYFCASNGGSSYEQYFGPGTRLTVT.

This rearrangement joins TRBV30 to TRBJ1-1; TRBD1 might be the D (5 bases). This CDR3 region has 16 residues. Trimming left V 4 bases short and J 0 bases short, with 18 bases between. Germline V gives CDR1 GTSNPN, CDR2 SVGIG (reference sequence). The CDR3 coding sequence is TGTGCCTGGAATTGGGGGGGGAACGATATGAACACTGAAGCTTTCTTT. Amino acid sequence: CAWNWGGNDMNTEAFF.

The rearrangement links TRBV6-5 to TRBJ2-3; D call uncertain. Germline CDR1 reads MNHEY; CDR2 reads SVGAGI. V was cut by 0 bases and J by 4 bases, with 11 bases left in between. The CDR3 covers 15 residues. The CDR3 region has the DNA TGTGCCAGCAGTTACTCACCCGGCCCGGCAGATACGCAGTATTTT. Translating it yields CASSYSPGPADTQYF.

The chain has TRBV7-9 and TRBJ1-4; D not certain. Germline V gene lookup returns CDR1 SEHNR and CDR2 FQNEAQ (reference sequence). CDR3 length equals 16 residues. V gave up 4 bases and J gave up 8 bases, with 20 bases separating them. The CDR3 DNA sequence: TGTGCCAGCAGCTGGGAACGCGGGAGAGCAGAGGAAAAACTGTTTTTT. Protein sequence: CASSWERGRAEEKLFF.

This rearrangement joins TRBV4-2 to TRBJ2-1, with a tentative D call TRBD2 (6 bases). There are 17 residues in the CDR3. CDR1 is LGHNA and CDR2 is YNFKEQ in the germline V gene. With 1 base removed from V and 0 bases from J, the gap between germline ends came to 13 bases. CDR3 sequence: CASSQAPVAVSYNEQFF. Written as DNA, the CDR3 is TGTGCCAGCAGCCAAGCCCCTGTAGCGGTCTCCTACAATGAGCAGTTCTTC.

The chain is built from TRBV6-2 or TRBV6-3 and TRBJ2-2; 10 nucleotides agree with TRBD1. This CDR3 contains 19 residues. Per germline, CDR1 MNHEY and CDR2 SVGEGT. V shed 5 bases and J 4 bases; nucleotides not matched to a gene: 16. CDR3 sequence: CASSHTGTGAVVRTGELFF. The CDR3 DNA is TGTGCCAGCAGTCATACCGGGACAGGGGCGGTAGTGCGCACCGGGGAGCTGTTTTTT.

V usage is TRBV6-4 and J usage is TRBJ2-2; D may be TRBD2 (7 bases). CDR1 is MRHNA, CDR2 SNTAGT, per germline. Trimming stripped 0 bases from V and 4 bases from J, with 18 bases between. There are 18 residues in the CDR3. For the CDR3, the DNA is TGTGCCAGCAGTGACTCGACGGAGGGGGGGCGCGGCACCGGGGAGCTGTTTTTT. Its translation is CASSDSTEGGRGTGELFF.

The rearrangement links TRBV5-1 to TRBJ2-7; the D call may be TRBD1 or TRBD2 (5 bases each). The CDR3 is made up of 14 amino acids. The ends were cut back, 3 bases at V and 0 bases at J, with 10 bases in the middle. The germline V gene has CDR1 SGHRS and CDR2 YFSETQ. The CDR3 DNA is TGCGCCAGCAGCTGGGACCGGAGCTCCTACGAGCAGTACTTC. It codes for CASSWDRSSYEQYF.

The V and J genes are TRBV6-5 and TRBJ1-1; D is undetermined. The CDR3 length is 15 residues. Germline CDR1 and CDR2: MNHEY and SVGAGI. The V and J ends lost 6 bases and 6 bases respectively, with 20 bases between them. The CDR3 nucleotides read TGTGCCAGCAGAAACTACGCGGGTAGGGTAGCTGAAGCTTTCTTT. Encoded protein: CASRNYAGRVAEAFF.

The chain is built from TRBV11-2 and TRBJ2-1, with D perhaps matching TRBD1 or TRBD2 (5 bases each). The CDR3 has 15 residues. With 2 bases removed from V and 8 bases from J, the gap between germline ends came to 16 bases. Germline CDR1 SGHAT, CDR2 FQNNGV. CDR3 bases: TGTGCCAGCAGCTTAAGGGACCTGGGGGTGGATGAGCAGTTCTTC. Amino acid sequence: CASSLRDLGVDEQFF.

This chain connects TRBV10-3 to TRBJ2-7, with D possibly matching TRBD2 (5 bases). CDR1 and CDR2 from the germline V gene are ENHRY and SYGVKD. The CDR3 contains 11 residues. The V and J ends lost 10 bases and 5 bases respectively, with 12 bases between them. CDR3 amino acids: CATSPGDEQYF. The CDR3 DNA sequence: TGTGCCACATCCCCCGGGGACGAGCAGTACTTC.

The chain has TRBV7-2 and TRBJ2-5, with a tentative D call TRBD2 (5 bases). Between the trimmed V and J ends, which lost 4 bases and 5 bases, there was a span of 17 bases. The CDR3 is 15 amino acids. Germline V gene sequence: CDR1 SGHTA, CDR2 FQGNSA. The CDR3 sequence: CASSSRRVGAETQYF. CDR3 sequence (DNA): TGTGCCAGCAGCTCCCGACGCGTGGGAGCGGAGACCCAGTACTTC.

This chain links TRBV25-1 with TRBJ2-2, with 10 bases lining up with TRBD2. From germline, CDR1 is MGHDK and CDR2 SYGVNS. With V trimmed by 3 bases and J by 0 bases, 7 bases remained unmatched. The CDR3 is made up of 18 amino acids. This CDR3 is CASSDGATSGTNTGELFF. The CDR3 nucleotides are TGTGCCAGCAGTGACGGGGCAACTAGCGGGACGAACACCGGGGAGCTGTTTTTT.

This clone showed up just once. This chain uses TRBV6-5 with TRBJ1-1, with unresolved D. V was shortened by 4 bases and J by 3 bases, with 9 bases between the two germline ends. This CDR3 comprises 13 residues. The germline V gene has CDR1 MNHEY and CDR2 SVGAGI. The CDR3 loop reads CASSSEEHTEAFF. CDR3 nucleotide sequence: TGTGCCAGCAGTTCGGAGGAACACACTGAAGCTTTCTTT.

The chain links TRBV28 to TRBJ1-5; the D gene is possibly TRBD1 (5 bases). This CDR3 has 13 amino acids. Germline-derived CDR1 and CDR2 are MDHEN and SYDVKM. V shed 10 bases and J shed 6 bases, with 16 bases lying between them. The CDR3 sequence: CATCRDFRQPQHF. CDR3 nucleotide sequence: TGTGCCACCTGCCGGGACTTCCGTCAGCCCCAGCATTTT.

V usage is TRBV29-1 and J usage is TRBJ2-1, with TRBD2 matching over 10 bases. The CDR3 totals 15 residues. CDR1 is SQVTM and CDR2 is ANQGSEA in the germline V gene. Germline trimming cut 6 bases from V and 1 base from J; bases unmatched to any gene: 6. CDR3 residues: CSVGTSALSYNEQFF. In DNA form, the CDR3 reads TGCAGCGTCGGGACTAGCGCTTTATCCTACAATGAGCAGTTCTTC.

The chain combines TRBV7-9 with TRBJ2-1, with 16 bases fitting TRBD2. V lost 1 base and J lost 7; bases outside the gene matches: 1. This CDR3 is built from 16 residues. Germline lookup yields CDR1 SEHNR and CDR2 FQNEAQ (reference sequence). CDR3: CASSLGGLAGGNEQFF. As DNA, the CDR3 is TGTGCCAGCAGCTTAGGGGGACTAGCGGGAGGGAATGAGCAGTTCTTC.

The CDR3 sequence is CASSSQGANYGYTF. CDR3 in DNA: TGTGCCAGTAGTTCCCAGGGGGCTAACTATGGCTACACCTTC. The V call is TRBV19, the J call TRBJ1-2, with 7 bases lining up with TRBD1. The CDR3 totals 14 residues. Germline loops: CDR1 LNHDA, CDR2 SQIVND (reference sequence). V shed 5 bases and J 0 bases; nucleotides not matched to a gene: 3.

The chain employs TRBV2 and TRBJ1-5; D uncertain. V was clipped by 6 bases and J by 5 bases, with 17 bases between them. Germline CDR1 SNHLY, CDR2 FYNNEI. This CDR3 has 15 residues. The CDR3 loop reads CASSGRVSLDQPQHF. The CDR3 DNA is TGTGCCAGCAGCGGCCGGGTTTCGTTAGATCAGCCCCAGCATTTT.

The rearrangement uses TRBV28 and TRBJ2-7; no reliable D call. This CDR3 spans 13 amino acids. Trimming stripped 5 bases from V and 0 bases from J, with 8 bases between. The germline gives CDR1 MDHEN, CDR2 SYDVKM. The CDR3 reads CASSETISYEQYF. The CDR3 DNA follows: TGTGCCAGCAGTGAAACTATCTCCTACGAGCAGTACTTC. The whole variable domain, filled in from reference TRBV28 and TRBJ2-7, reads DVKVTQSSRYLVKRTGEKVFLECVQDMDHENMFWYRQDPGLGLRLIYFSYDVKMKEKGDIPEGYSVSREKKERFSLILESASTNQTSMYLCASSETISYEQYFGPGTRLTVT.

This clone was found once. The DNA of the CDR3 is TGTGCCAGCAGTTTGCCAGGGGAGCAGCCCCAGCATTTT. Translating gives CASSLPGEQPQHF. The J gene is TRBJ1-5, the V gene TRBV12-3 or TRBV12-4, with a possible D match to TRBD1 (6 bases). V shed 3 bases and J shed 7 bases, with 10 bases lying between them. The CDR3 consists of 13 residues.